These T cell receptor beta chains were read from a single sample in a study of CD4 T cell repertoires in COVID-19. Sequencing was performed with immunoSEQ multiplex PCR; in TCRdb, only in-frame clones are kept and a portion is missing. The sample contains some 80,000 clones, 83% of which appear only once. The specimen comprised CD4+ T cells from peripheral blood, sampled after recovery from COVID-19. All receptors come from a human donor who had COVID-19. Both conserved end residues are part of each CDR3. The D gene is left open where the match is weak. Size tells how often a clone was seen (once, few, many) or the class of an expanded clone, and some rows leave it out.

abundance: -
j_gene: TRBJ1-1
d_gene: -
len: 12
v_gene: TRBV12-3/TRBV12-4
CDR3nt: TGTGCCAGCAGCAACCAGAACACTGAAGCTTTCTTT
CDR3aa: CASSNQNTEAFF

abundance: -
j_gene: TRBJ1-1
d_gene: -
len: 13
v_gene: TRBV3-1/TRBV3-2
CDR3nt: TGTGCCAGCAGCCAAGGCAGGAACACTGAAGCTTTCTTT
CDR3aa: CASSQGRNTEAFF

abundance: -
j_gene: TRBJ2-1
d_gene: TRBD2
len: 16
v_gene: TRBV5-1
CDR3nt: TGCGCCAGCAGCAGAGGGACTAGCGCATCCTACAATGAGCAGTTCTTC
CDR3aa: CASSRGTSASYNEQFF

abundance: -
j_gene: TRBJ1-4
d_gene: -
len: 17
v_gene: TRBV5-5
CDR3nt: TGTGCCAGCAGCTTACGGGTGATCCTTCCAACTAATGAAAAACTGTTTTTT
CDR3aa: CASSLRVILPTNEKLFF

abundance: -
j_gene: TRBJ1-5
d_gene: -
len: 12
v_gene: TRBV6-5
CDR3nt: TGTGCCAGCAGACCCTCTGCCGGGCCCCAGCATTTT
CDR3aa: CASRPSAGPQHF

abundance: -
j_gene: TRBJ1-2
d_gene: -
len: 14
v_gene: TRBV2
CDR3nt: TGTGCCAGCAGTGAATCTGTTGGTGACTATGGCTACACCTTC
CDR3aa: CASSESVGDYGYTF

abundance: -
j_gene: TRBJ2-7
d_gene: TRBD2
len: 14
v_gene: TRBV5-1
CDR3nt: TGCGCCAGCAGCTCACTAGCGGGGGGCTACGAGCAGTACTTC
CDR3aa: CASSSLAGGYEQYF

abundance: -
j_gene: TRBJ2-5
d_gene: TRBD2
len: 14
v_gene: TRBV5-6
CDR3nt: TGTGCCAGCAGCTTGACTAGCGGGATGCAGACCCAGTACTTC
CDR3aa: CASSLTSGMQTQYF

abundance: -
j_gene: TRBJ2-3
d_gene: -
len: 16
v_gene: TRBV11-2
CDR3nt: TGTGCCAGCAGCCCTGGAGGCTCCTTTAGCACAGATACGCAGTATTTT
CDR3aa: CASSPGGSFSTDTQYF

abundance: -
j_gene: TRBJ1-2
d_gene: -
len: 13
v_gene: TRBV9
CDR3nt: TGTGCCAGCAGCGCTACCCTTGGCTATGGCTACACCTTC
CDR3aa: CASSATLGYGYTF

abundance: -
j_gene: TRBJ1-6
d_gene: -
len: 12
v_gene: TRBV7-9
CDR3nt: TGTGCCAGCAACCTAGGGAATTCACCCCTCCACTTT
CDR3aa: CASNLGNSPLHF

abundance: -
j_gene: TRBJ2-1
d_gene: TRBD1
len: 15
v_gene: TRBV25-1
CDR3nt: TGTGCCAGCAGTGGGAGGACAGGGGTAGACAATGAGCAGTTCTTC
CDR3aa: CASSGRTGVDNEQFF

abundance: -
j_gene: TRBJ2-7
d_gene: -
len: 13
v_gene: TRBV6-1
CDR3nt: TGTGCCAGCAGGGAAGGGGGTTCCTACGAGCAGTACTTC
CDR3aa: CASREGGSYEQYF

abundance: -
j_gene: TRBJ1-1
d_gene: -
len: 13
v_gene: TRBV19
CDR3nt: TGTGCCAGTAGTATCCAGGGTAACACTGAAGCTTTCTTT
CDR3aa: CASSIQGNTEAFF

abundance: -
j_gene: TRBJ2-1
d_gene: -
len: 15
v_gene: TRBV5-8
CDR3nt: TGTGCCAGCAGCTTGGGGGGGAGCTCCTACAATGAGCAGTTCTTC
CDR3aa: CASSLGGSSYNEQFF

abundance: -
j_gene: TRBJ1-6
d_gene: TRBD1
len: 15
v_gene: TRBV7-9
CDR3nt: TGTGCCAGCAGCTTAGACGGGACAGCCCTCTCACCCCTCCACTTT
CDR3aa: CASSLDGTALSPLHF

abundance: -
j_gene: TRBJ2-1
d_gene: -
len: 11
v_gene: TRBV5-1
CDR3nt: TGCGCCAGCAGCTTGGCGCAGGAGCAGTTCTTC
CDR3aa: CASSLAQEQFF

abundance: once
j_gene: TRBJ2-7
d_gene: TRBD1
len: 13
v_gene: TRBV12-3/TRBV12-4
CDR3nt: TGTGCCAGCAGGAAGGGGGCGATCTACGAGCAGTACTTC
CDR3aa: CASRKGAIYEQYF

abundance: -
j_gene: TRBJ2-7
d_gene: TRBD1
len: 16
v_gene: TRBV4-1
CDR3nt: TGCGCCAGCAGCCAAGAAGGGACAGGGGGAGTCGGCGAGCAGTACTTC
CDR3aa: CASSQEGTGGVGEQYF

abundance: medium-sized
j_gene: TRBJ2-5
d_gene: -
len: 13
v_gene: TRBV5-1
CDR3nt: TGCGCCAGCAGCGGGGGATCCACTGAGACCCAGTACTTC
CDR3aa: CASSGGSTETQYF

abundance: -
j_gene: TRBJ1-1
d_gene: -
len: 13
v_gene: TRBV29-1
CDR3nt: TGCAGCGCTTCTCGGGACCCGAACACTGAAGCTTTCTTT
CDR3aa: CSASRDPNTEAFF

abundance: -
j_gene: TRBJ2-7
d_gene: -
len: 13
v_gene: TRBV19
CDR3nt: TGTGCCAGTAGTGTTGGACTGAACTACGAGCAGTACTTC
CDR3aa: CASSVGLNYEQYF